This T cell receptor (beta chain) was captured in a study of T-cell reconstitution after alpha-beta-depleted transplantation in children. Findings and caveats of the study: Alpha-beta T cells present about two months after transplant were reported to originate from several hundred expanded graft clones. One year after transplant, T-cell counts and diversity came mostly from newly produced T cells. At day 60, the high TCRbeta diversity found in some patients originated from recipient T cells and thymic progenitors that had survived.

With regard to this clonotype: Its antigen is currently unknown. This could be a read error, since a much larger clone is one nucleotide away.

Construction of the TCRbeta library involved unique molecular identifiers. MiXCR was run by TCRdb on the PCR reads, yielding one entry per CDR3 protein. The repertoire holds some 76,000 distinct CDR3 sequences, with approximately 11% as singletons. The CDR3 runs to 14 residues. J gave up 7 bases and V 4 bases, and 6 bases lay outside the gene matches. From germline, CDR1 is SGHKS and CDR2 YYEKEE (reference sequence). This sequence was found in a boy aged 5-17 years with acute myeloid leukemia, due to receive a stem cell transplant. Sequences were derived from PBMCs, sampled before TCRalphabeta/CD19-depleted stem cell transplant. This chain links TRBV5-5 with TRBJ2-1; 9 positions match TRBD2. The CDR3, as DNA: TGTGCCAGCAGCCGACTAGCGGCAATAAATGAGCAGTTCTTC. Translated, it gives CASSRLAAINEQFF. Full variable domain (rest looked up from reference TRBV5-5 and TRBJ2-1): DAGVTQSPTHLIKTRGQQVTLRCSPISGHKSVSWYQQVLGQGPQFIFQYYEKEERGRGNFPDRFSARQFPNYSSELNVNALLLGDSALYLCASSRLAAINEQFFGPGTRLTVL.